This T cell receptor (beta chain) was captured in a study of identical twins. It was template switching that added a universal primer site, and there were unique molecular identifiers on the cDNA. TCRdb reanalysed the 5' RACE reads using MiXCR and keeps one entry per CDR3 protein. This table has 1,800,000 or so distinct CDR3 sequences, roughly a third appearing once. Germline V gives CDR1 KGHSH, CDR2 LQKENI. This CDR3 has 19 residues. Comment on this clonotype: One end of the junction is discordant with germline, which a read error may explain.

The chain couples TRBV18 to TRBJ2-7, with TRBD2 matching 11 bases. The receptor's source is a newborn girl in good health. Sequencing was done on a sample of cord blood. The CDR3 nucleotides read TGTGCCAGCCCACCCTTTGGACACACTAGCGGGAGCAGCTCCTACGAGCAGTACTTC. Its translation is CASPPFGHTSGSSSYEQYF.